A single sample gave rise to the 30 T cell receptor beta chains below, sequenced in a study of post-analysis software for immune sequencing data. Tagging with unique molecular identifiers was a feature of the TCR beta cDNA libraries. MiXCR was run by TCRdb on the PCR reads, yielding one entry per CDR3 protein. The sample carries 740,000 or so distinct CDR3 sequences, approximately 50% recorded once. General study results and limits: Among 5 or 6 TRBV segments more frequent in patients than controls were TRBV5-6, TRBV5-1 and TRBV20-1.

No antigen has been identified for these receptors. What was sequenced was blood. These receptors all stem from a girl between 5 and 17 years old with multiple sclerosis.

The CDR3 protein is CSAARTALGEQYF. The CDR3 coding sequence is TGCAGTGCTGCACGGACAGCCCTCGGCGAGCAGTACTTC. V is TRBV20-1 and J is TRBJ2-7; the D gene is possibly TRBD1 (6 bases). CDR1 and CDR2 (germline): DFQATT, SNEGSKA (reference sequence). Between the trimmed V and J ends, which lost 5 bases and 6 bases, there was a span of 17 bases. CDR3 size: 13 residues.

This clonotype was recorded a few times. The chain is built from TRBV5-5 and TRBJ1-1; D gene ambiguous. CDR3 size: 14 residues. Looked up from germline, CDR1 is SGHKS and CDR2 is YYEKEE (reference sequence). The V and J ends lost 0 bases and 1 base respectively, with 7 bases between them. CDR3: CASSLVPENTEAFF. In DNA form, the CDR3 reads TGTGCCAGCAGCTTGGTCCCGGAGAACACTGAAGCTTTCTTT.

The V and J genes are TRBV5-1 and TRBJ2-1; possible D gene TRBD2, 6 bases. The V and J ends lost 4 bases and 8 bases respectively, with 19 bases between them. Germline V CDR1 and CDR2: SGHRS, YFSETQ. The CDR3 spans 15 residues. The CDR3 protein is CASSQTTEGQDEQFF. CDR3 DNA sequence: TGCGCCAGCAGCCAAACGACGGAGGGCCAGGATGAGCAGTTCTTC.

This clonotype was seen a handful of times. This rearrangement joins TRBV12-3 or TRBV12-4 to TRBJ2-6; possibly TRBD1 for D (6 bases). The CDR3 totals 18 residues. The V end lost 6 bases, the J end lost 0 bases, and 18 bases lay between the germline ends. The CDR3 DNA reads as TGTGCCAGCAGATACAACAGGGCCAAGAGCTCTGGGGCCAACGTCCTGACTTTC. This gives the protein CASRYNRAKSSGANVLTF.

This clonotype has more than one count but fewer than ten. The chain combines TRBV5-1 with TRBJ1-2, with no clear D. The CDR3 extends over 14 amino acids. The V end was cut by 0 bases, the J end by 3 bases, with 9 bases between. CDR1 and CDR2 from the germline V gene are SGHRS and YFSETQ. This CDR3 is CASSLVRRDYGYTF. CDR3 bases: TGCGCCAGCAGCTTGGTTAGGCGGGACTATGGCTACACCTTC. Variable domain in full (rest from reference TRBV5-1 and TRBJ1-2): KAGVTQTPRYLIKTRGQQVTLSCSPISGHRSVSWYQQTPGQGLQFLFEYFSETQRNKGNFPGRFSGRQFSNSRSEMNVSTLELGDSALYLCASSLVRRDYGYTFGSGTRLTVV.

V is TRBV4-1 and J is TRBJ2-1; D is ambiguous. CDR3 length: 14 amino acids. CDR1 MGHRA and CDR2 YSYEKL come from the germline V gene. V was shortened by 2 bases and J by 9 bases, with 14 bases between the two germline ends. For the CDR3, the DNA is TGCGCCAGCAGCCAACTACCTTTAGACGGTGAGCAGTTCTTC. Residues: CASSQLPLDGEQFF.

The table lists this clonotype with a few counts. V gene TRBV5-1 combines with J gene TRBJ2-4; 7 positions agree with TRBD1. CDR3 size: 14 residues. Per germline, CDR1 SGHRS and CDR2 YFSETQ. V lost 0 bases, J lost 10 bases, and 7 bases stayed unmatched. CDR3 coding DNA: TGCGCCAGCAGCTTGGATGCCTCGGGACAGATTCAGTACTTC. This gives the protein CASSLDASGQIQYF. The full variable domain, in which reference TRBV5-1 and TRBJ2-4 provide the parts outside the CDR3, is KAGVTQTPRYLIKTRGQQVTLSCSPISGHRSVSWYQQTPGQGLQFLFEYFSETQRNKGNFPGRFSGRQFSNSRSEMNVSTLELGDSALYLCASSLDASGQIQYFGAGTRLSVL.

In the case of this clonotype: Because the CDR3's place on the DNA is in doubt, the DNA is left out and the CDR3 is given as listed by TCRdb. The chain recombines TRBV5-1 with TRBJ2-1; the DNA was not used to check the table's D call, TRBD2. Inclusive of both ends, the CDR3 amounts to 17 amino acids. In germline, CDR1 is SGHRS, CDR2 YFSETQ. CDR3 region: CASSLFGNGQRNNEQFF.

V is TRBV3-1 and J is TRBJ2-1; D might be TRBD1 or TRBD2, each matching 5 bases. Germline CDR1 LGHDT, CDR2 YNNKEL (reference sequence). The ends were cut back, 0 bases at V and 6 bases at J, with 9 bases in the middle. CDR3 length: 14 residues. The CDR3 is CASSQDLGANEQFF. Here the CDR3 DNA reads TGTGCCAGCAGCCAAGATCTCGGGGCCAATGAGCAGTTCTTC.

The chain links TRBV4-1 to TRBJ2-7; D tentatively fits TRBD1 or TRBD2 (5 bases each). CDR1 is MGHRA, CDR2 YSYEKL, per germline. This CDR3 spans 18 amino acids. V lost 7 bases and J lost 1, with 26 bases in between. The CDR3 region is CASNHTPPSEGLSYEQYF. CDR3 nucleotides: TGCGCCAGCAACCATACGCCCCCCTCAGAGGGGCTTTCCTACGAGCAGTACTTC.

The gene calls are TRBV10-3 and TRBJ1-2; 8 bases are shared with TRBD1. Germline-derived CDR1 and CDR2 are ENHRY and SYGVKD. This CDR3 is 14 amino acids long. V lost 2 bases to trimming and J lost 2 bases; unmatched junction nucleotides: 1. In DNA form, the CDR3 reads TGTGCCATCAGTGAGAGGACAGGGAACTATGGCTACACCTTC. Its translation is CAISERTGNYGYTF.

The gene calls are TRBV5-1 and TRBJ2-5, with unresolved D. The CDR3 runs 13 residues. Germline values: CDR1 SGHRS, CDR2 YFSETQ. V shed 4 bases and J shed 3 bases, with 10 bases lying between them. The CDR3 coding sequence is TGCGCCAGCAGCCGAGAACGAGAAGAGACCCAGTACTTC. It yields the protein CASSREREETQYF. The variable domain in full, with the rest retrieved from reference TRBV5-1 and TRBJ2-5, is KAGVTQTPRYLIKTRGQQVTLSCSPISGHRSVSWYQQTPGQGLQFLFEYFSETQRNKGNFPGRFSGRQFSNSRSEMNVSTLELGDSALYLCASSREREETQYFGPGTRLLVL.

This chain uses TRBV7-9 with TRBJ2-4; maybe TRBD2 (6 bases). The CDR3 totals 18 residues. The germline V and J ends were trimmed by 0 bases and 0 bases, with 15 bases remaining between them. Per germline, CDR1 SEHNR and CDR2 FQNEAQ (reference sequence). CDR3 residues: CASSLALGEALAKNIQYF. CDR3 DNA: TGTGCCAGCAGCTTAGCGTTGGGGGAGGCCCTAGCCAAAAACATTCAGTACTTC.

The chain recombines TRBV7-8 with TRBJ2-7; D possibly corresponds to TRBD1 (6 bases). Germline CDR1 reads SGHVS; CDR2 reads FQNEAQ. This CDR3 is built from 16 residues. Deletions cut 1 base from V and 3 bases from J, with 16 bases between. The CDR3 loop reads CASSLEPDRLVYEQYF. In nucleotides, the CDR3 is TGTGCCAGCAGCTTAGAACCCGACAGGCTAGTCTACGAGCAGTACTTC.

This chain links TRBV6-5 with TRBJ2-5, with D possibly TRBD1 on 6 matching bases. The tail of the sequence fits TRBJ2-7 better, so the J call may be wrong. Germline V CDR1 and CDR2: MNHEY, SVGAGI. The CDR3 extends over 15 amino acids. The CDR3 DNA follows: TGTGCCAGCAGCCACACGGTGGGACACCACTACGAGCAGTACTTC. It codes for CASSHTVGHHYEQYF.

This clonotype was detected only a few times. CDR3 amino acids: CASRATGGASDTQYF. CDR3 nucleotide sequence: TGTGCCAGCAGAGCTACAGGGGGCGCCTCAGATACGCAGTATTTT. The chain employs TRBV6-4 and TRBJ2-3; 9 bases map to TRBD1. CDR3 length equals 15 residues. Germline V lookup: CDR1 MRHNA, CDR2 SNTAGT. Trimming at V came to 6 bases and at J to 4 bases, leaving 8 bases not matched to a gene.

This chain links TRBV20-1 with TRBJ2-4; D unclear. In germline, CDR1 is DFQATT, CDR2 SNEGSKA (reference sequence). This CDR3 is built from 12 residues. V lost 6 bases to trimming and J lost 7 bases, with 13 bases between them. The CDR3 here is CSARPEWNIQYF. In nucleotides, the CDR3 is TGCAGTGCCCGCCCCGAATGGAACATTCAGTACTTC.

The table lists this clonotype with a few counts. J is TRBJ2-3 and V is TRBV5-1; 7 bases match TRBD2. The CDR3 spans 14 residues. Trimming removed 5 bases from V and 3 bases from J; junction bases left unmatched: 6. CDR1 and CDR2 from the germline V gene are SGHRS and YFSETQ. The CDR3 is CASRFLAVTDTQYF. In DNA form, the CDR3 reads TGCGCCAGCAGGTTTCTAGCGGTAACAGATACGCAGTATTTT.

This chain connects TRBV6-1 to TRBJ2-1; 13 nucleotides align to TRBD2. The V gene end was trimmed by 4 bases and the J gene end by 9 bases; junction bases not matched to a gene: 6. The germline V gene has CDR1 MNHNS and CDR2 SASEGT. The CDR3 runs to 15 residues. CDR3 loop: CASSASGTSGTEQFF. The CDR3 bases are TGTGCCAGCAGTGCATCCGGGACTAGCGGGACTGAGCAGTTCTTC.

The chain uses TRBV3-1 and TRBJ2-1; a possible D gene is TRBD1 (9 bases). CDR1 and CDR2 (germline): LGHDT, YNNKEL (reference sequence). V shed 1 base and J shed 6 bases, with 16 bases lying between them. The CDR3 extends over 16 amino acids. Written as DNA, the CDR3 is TGTGCCAGCAGCCAAGCGGGAGGGACAGGGCCCAATGAGCAGTTCTTC. Protein product: CASSQAGGTGPNEQFF.

This clonotype was counted only a few times. This chain connects TRBV20-1 to TRBJ2-3, with 7 bases fitting TRBD2. V shed 3 bases, J shed 6 bases, and the junction held 6 bases outside the gene matches. Germline V CDR1 and CDR2: DFQATT, SNEGSKA (reference sequence). This CDR3 contains 13 residues. CDR3 in DNA: TGCAGTGCTAGGACTAGCCGGCCGGATACGCAGTATTTT. It encodes CSARTSRPDTQYF.

The chain recombines TRBV10-2 with TRBJ2-7; 8 bases line up with TRBD2. Looked up from germline, CDR1 is WSHSY and CDR2 is SAAADI. This CDR3 is 15 amino acids long. After removal of 6 bases from V and 0 bases from J, the junction contained 7 bases not matched to a gene. The CDR3 DNA reads TGCGCCAGCAGGCGCGGGGGGTCTCCCTCCTACGAGCAGTACTTC. Its translation: CASRRGGSPSYEQYF.

V usage is TRBV29-1 and J usage is TRBJ1-2; no clear D gene. From germline, CDR1 is SQVTM and CDR2 ANQGSEA. Trimming removed 0 bases at V and 4 bases at J, with 12 bases between. The CDR3 has 14 amino acids. CDR3 in DNA: TGCAGCGTTGAAGAAGGCGTGGAAGTCTATGGCTACACCTTC. Protein product: CSVEEGVEVYGYTF.

This clonotype was counted a few times. The chain is built from TRBV7-2 and TRBJ2-4; D is unclear. The germline V gene has CDR1 SGHTA and CDR2 FQGNSA. Trimming stripped 2 bases from V and 8 bases from J, with 10 bases between. There are 13 residues in the CDR3. The DNA of the CDR3 is TGTGCCAGCAGCTTAACCCGACGCGACATTCAGTACTTC. Protein sequence: CASSLTRRDIQYF.

The rearrangement links TRBV20-1 to TRBJ2-1, with TRBD1 as a possible D gene (5 bases). V lost 3 bases to trimming and J lost 8 bases, with 14 bases between them. The CDR3 sequence is 13 residues long. The germline V gene has CDR1 DFQATT and CDR2 SNEGSKA (reference sequence). The CDR3 loop reads CSASKFQGDEQFF. In nucleotides, the CDR3 is TGCAGTGCTAGTAAGTTCCAGGGCGATGAGCAGTTCTTC.

The chain couples TRBV3-1 to TRBJ1-5; D uncertain. Trimming took off 5 bases at V and 7 bases at J, with 15 bases between the two ends. The CDR3 spans 14 residues. In germline, CDR1 is LGHDT, CDR2 YNNKEL (reference sequence). The CDR3 region is CASSAAGAEQPQHF. The DNA of the CDR3 is TGTGCCAGCAGCGCCGCGGGTGCTGAACAGCCCCAGCATTTT.

This clonotype was counted once. The chain joins TRBV29-1 to TRBJ2-1; 9 positions agree with TRBD1. V dropped 8 bases and J dropped 2; count of bases not matched to a gene: 7. The germline CDR1 and CDR2 sequences are SQVTM and ANQGSEA. The CDR3 is 14 amino acids. CDR3 protein: CSTGTGSPYNEQFF. Here the CDR3 DNA reads TGCAGCACCGGGACAGGGAGTCCCTACAATGAGCAGTTCTTC.

This clonotype appeared once. V and J are TRBV7-2 and TRBJ2-1; 11 nucleotides line up with TRBD2. With the DNA end fitting TRBJ2-7 better, the J assignment may be wrong. The CDR3 loop spans 16 amino acids. Germline-derived CDR1 and CDR2 are SGHTA and FQGNSA. DNA for the CDR3: TGTGCCAGCAGCCCAACGACTAGCGGGACCTCGTACGAGCAGTACTTC. Translating it yields CASSPTTSGTSYEQYF.

The rearrangement uses TRBV29-1 and TRBJ2-1; tentatively, D is TRBD2 (5 bases). Germline V CDR1 and CDR2: SQVTM, ANQGSEA. CDR3 size: 14 residues. V lost 4 bases to trimming and J lost 3 bases, with 13 bases between them. CDR3 bases: TGCAGCGTTGGGACTGGGTGGCGCTACAATGAGCAGTTCTTC. Translation: CSVGTGWRYNEQFF.

This clonotype was counted between two and nine times. V usage is TRBV6-5 and J usage is TRBJ2-5, with TRBD1 identical over 11 bases. This CDR3 has 13 amino acids. Germline V gives CDR1 MNHEY, CDR2 SVGAGI. V dropped 10 bases and J dropped 5; count of bases not matched to a gene: 6. CDR3 region: CATGQGVTETQYF. DNA of the CDR3: TGTGCCACGGGACAGGGGGTAACGGAGACCCAGTACTTC.